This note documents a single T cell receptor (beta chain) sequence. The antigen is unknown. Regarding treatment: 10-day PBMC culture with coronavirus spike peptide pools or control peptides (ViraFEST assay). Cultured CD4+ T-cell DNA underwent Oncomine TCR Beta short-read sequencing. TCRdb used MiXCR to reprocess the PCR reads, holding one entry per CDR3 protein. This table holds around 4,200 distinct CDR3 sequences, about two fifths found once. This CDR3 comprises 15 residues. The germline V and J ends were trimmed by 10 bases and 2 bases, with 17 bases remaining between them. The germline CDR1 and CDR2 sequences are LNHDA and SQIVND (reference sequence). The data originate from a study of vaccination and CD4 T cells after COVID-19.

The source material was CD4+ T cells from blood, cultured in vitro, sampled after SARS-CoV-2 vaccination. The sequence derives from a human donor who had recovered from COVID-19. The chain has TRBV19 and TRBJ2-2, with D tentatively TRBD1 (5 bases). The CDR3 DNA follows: TGTGCCACACAAGTAGGGGCGGCTAACACCGGGGAGCTGTTTTTT. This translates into CATQVGAANTGELFF.